The T cell receptor (beta chain) under discussion was sequenced for a study of T cells in Graves' hyperthyroidism and ophthalmopathy. Study-wide results and limits: Most clonotypes expanded in the thyroid (above 0.001) were also present in blood.

On this clonotype itself: Its antigen remains unidentified.

V gave up 2 bases and J gave up 0 bases; unmatched junction bases: 2. The CDR3 contains 16 residues. Per the germline V gene, CDR1 is SGDLS and CDR2 is YYNGEE. TCR beta CDR3 regions were amplified from RNA. TCR CDR3 regions were first amplified by RT-PCR with HTBI primers. From the multiplex PCR reads, TCRdb called clonotypes with MiXCR, one entry per CDR3 protein. The sample lists hundreds of thousands of distinct CDR3 sequences; 22% were seen once. This TCR derives from a man aged 25 to 40 with Graves' ophthalmopathy. The rearrangement joins TRBV9 to TRBJ2-3, with 11 bases identical to TRBD2. Input material: blood. In DNA, the CDR3 is TGTGCCAGCAGCGTCCTAGCGGGAGGTAGCACAGATACGCAGTATTTT. Translated: CASSVLAGGSTDTQYF.